These 25 T cell receptor beta chains were sequenced from one sample in a study of blood T cells in healthy people across ages. Sample-barcoded 5' priming and a J-beta primer mix drove a second PCR of roughly 6 to 12 cycles. TCRdb itself ran the 5' RACE reads through MiXCR, one entry per CDR3 protein. The sample lists about 650,000 distinct CDR3 sequences, about 34% occurring once. Source material: blood. These receptors were collected from an elderly woman in good health.

J is TRBJ2-1 and V is TRBV19, with 8 bases fitting TRBD2. This CDR3 comprises 14 residues. The germline CDR1 and CDR2 sequences are LNHDA and SQIVND (reference sequence). The V gene end was trimmed by 3 bases and the J gene end by 8 bases; junction bases not matched to a gene: 6. CDR3 residues: CASSMDGGADEQFF. The CDR3 bases are TGTGCCAGTAGTATGGACGGGGGGGCCGATGAGCAGTTCTTC.

This sequence joins TRBV6-1 and TRBJ1-3; D gene ambiguous. Trimming cost V 1 base and J 2 bases, with 9 bases left between them. Germline V gene data show CDR1 as MNHNS and CDR2 as SASEGT. The CDR3 has 15 residues. CDR3 residues: CASSEDGNPGNTIYF. The CDR3 nucleotides read TGTGCCAGCAGTGAAGACGGGAACCCTGGAAACACCATATATTTT.

A remark on this clonotype: Sequence at one end of the junction differs from germline and may be a read error. V is TRBV12-3 or TRBV12-4 and J is TRBJ2-1; 10 bases align to TRBD1. The CDR3 covers 20 residues. CDR3 coding DNA: TGTGCCAGCAGTTCAAGGGGCCCCGGGACAGGGGCCAGCTCCCACAATGAGCAGTTCTTC. Translated, it gives CASSSRGPGTGASSHNEQFF.

Ten or more counts support this clonotype. The chain couples TRBV20-1 to TRBJ2-1; D is unresolved. The V end lost 5 bases, the J end lost 6 bases, and 23 bases lay between the germline ends. The CDR3 extends over 16 amino acids. Germline-derived CDR1 and CDR2 are DFQATT and SNEGSKA (reference sequence). Here the CDR3 reads CSAQVAGVGVTNEQFF. As DNA, the CDR3 is TGCAGTGCTCAAGTAGCCGGTGTGGGCGTGACCAATGAGCAGTTCTTC.

The gene calls are TRBV3-1 and TRBJ2-1; perhaps TRBD2 as D (5 bases). The V end lost 5 bases, the J end lost 4 bases, and 12 bases lay between the germline ends. The CDR3 extends over 14 amino acids. Germline V gene data show CDR1 as LGHDT and CDR2 as YNNKEL (reference sequence). CDR3 DNA sequence: TGTGCCAGCAGCATTGGACTCATATACAATGAGCAGTTCTTC. The encoded protein is CASSIGLIYNEQFF.

This chain uses TRBV7-2 with TRBJ2-7; possibly TRBD2 for D (6 bases). CDR3 length: 14 amino acids. Trimming took 5 bases from V and 2 from J, leaving 13 bases between them. CDR1 is SGHTA, CDR2 FQGNSA, per germline. CDR3 coding DNA: TGTGCCAGCAGCGTTAAGCGGGCTGCCTACGAGCAGTACTTC. Translated: CASSVKRAAYEQYF.

The genes are TRBV7-9 and TRBJ1-6; no firm D call. Trimming stripped 3 bases from V and 10 bases from J, with 7 bases between. This CDR3 is built from 12 residues. The germline CDR1 and CDR2 sequences are SEHNR and FQNEAQ (reference sequence). Written as DNA, the CDR3 is TGTGCCAGCAGCTTTGGATGGTCACCCCTCCACTTT. It codes for CASSFGWSPLHF.

This clonotype was detected ten times or more. The genes are TRBV30 and TRBJ2-5, with D tentatively TRBD2 (5 bases). Germline loops: CDR1 GTSNPN, CDR2 SVGIG (reference sequence). This CDR3 is built from 13 residues. Trimming removed 2 bases at V and 3 bases at J, with 10 bases between. CDR3 residues: CAWSQDWKETQYF. CDR3 bases: TGTGCCTGGAGTCAGGACTGGAAAGAGACCCAGTACTTC.

The chain couples TRBV5-4 to TRBJ1-6; weak D call: TRBD1 (5 bases). CDR1 and CDR2 (germline): SGHNT, YYREEE (reference sequence). The length of the CDR3 is 16 residues. The V gene lost 0 bases and the J gene lost 6 bases, with 13 bases spanning the gap. The CDR3 DNA reads TGTGCCAGCAGCTTGGGGGGCGCACCTTCTAATTCACCCCTCCACTTT. Amino acid sequence: CASSLGGAPSNSPLHF. Together with reference TRBV5-4 and TRBJ1-6, the CDR3 gives the full variable domain: ETGVTQSPTHLIKTRGQQVTLRCSSQSGHNTVSWYQQALGQGPQFIFQYYREEENGRGNFPPRFSGLQFPNYSSELNVNALELDDSALYLCASSLGGAPSNSPLHFGNGTRLTVT.

This clonotype was counted a few times. The chain combines TRBV19 with TRBJ2-5; 8 bases are shared with TRBD2. The J segment lost 5 bases and the V segment lost 3 bases, leaving 8 bases of the junction unmatched. The CDR3 extends over 15 amino acids. CDR1 is LNHDA and CDR2 is SQIVND in the germline V gene (reference sequence). CDR3 residues: CASSIQRGYYETQYF. CDR3 DNA sequence: TGTGCCAGTAGTATCCAGCGGGGGTATTATGAGACCCAGTACTTC.

On this clonotype: This clone may be a read error of a much larger clone one base away. V gene TRBV30 combines with J gene TRBJ2-1; the match to TRBD2 covers 9 bases. Germline CDR1 is GTSNPN and CDR2 is SVGIG (reference sequence). The CDR3 consists of 16 residues. Written as DNA, the CDR3 is TGTGCCTGGAGGGGGGCGGGGGGGCACTCCCACAATGAGCAGTTCTTC. The encoded protein is CAWRGAGGHSHNEQFF.

This clonotype was detected a few times. Being one base from a much bigger clone, this may be a read error. This rearrangement joins TRBV7-2 to TRBJ2-7; possible D gene TRBD1, 5 bases. This CDR3 comprises 13 residues. The germline V gene has CDR1 SGHTA and CDR2 FQGNSA. The CDR3 here is CAGSLYRSYEQYF. DNA of the CDR3: TGTGCCGGCAGCTTATACAGGTCCTACGAGCAGTACTTC.

This clonotype came up a few times. The chain recombines TRBV5-1 with TRBJ1-4, with D unresolved. Germline CDR1 reads SGHRS; CDR2 reads YFSETQ. Deletions cut 6 bases from V and 7 bases from J, with 19 bases between. This CDR3 has 15 residues. CDR3 protein: CASTESGSRGEKLFF. The CDR3 nucleotides are TGCGCCAGCACGGAGAGCGGCTCCCGAGGTGAAAAACTGTTTTTT. The complete variable domain, with remaining parts taken from reference TRBV5-1 and TRBJ1-4, reads KAGVTQTPRYLIKTRGQQVTLSCSPISGHRSVSWYQQTPGQGLQFLFEYFSETQRNKGNFPGRFSGRQFSNSRSEMNVSTLELGDSALYLCASTESGSRGEKLFFGSGTQLSVL.

The rearrangement uses TRBV7-2 and TRBJ1-1, with D hard to call. The CDR3 consists of 13 residues. From germline, CDR1 is SGHTA and CDR2 FQGNSA. Between the trimmed V and J ends, which lost 5 bases and 5 bases, there was a span of 12 bases. The CDR3 spells CASSPAFRTEAFF. Written as DNA, the CDR3 is TGTGCCAGCAGCCCAGCCTTCAGAACTGAAGCTTTCTTT.

This clonotype occurred a few times. A much larger clone sits a single nucleotide away, making a read error possible. CDR3 sequence (DNA): TGCAGTGCTAGAGGAAGGACGGTCTCCTACAATGAGCAGTACTTC. This codes for CSARGRTVSYNEQYF. The rearrangement links TRBV20-1 to TRBJ2-1, with no clear D. Gene TRBJ2-7 matches the end of the DNA better, so the J call may be wrong. Germline CDR1 DFQATT, CDR2 SNEGSKA (reference sequence). The CDR3 is 15 amino acids.

This clonotype was seen many times. This rearrangement joins TRBV7-8 to TRBJ1-5; 7 nucleotides match TRBD1. Per the germline V gene, CDR1 is SGHVS and CDR2 is FQNEAQ. The CDR3 is made up of 16 amino acids. Trimming at V came to 1 base and at J to 3 bases, leaving 6 bases not matched to a gene. CDR3 region: CASSLGGTATNQPQHF. In DNA form, the CDR3 reads TGTGCCAGCAGCTTAGGGGGGACAGCAACCAATCAGCCCCAGCATTTT. Complete variable domain (other parts from reference TRBV7-8 and TRBJ1-5): GAGVSQSPRYKVAKRGQDVALRCDPISGHVSLFWYQQALGQGPEFLTYFQNEAQLDKSGLPSDRFFAERPEGSVSTLKIQRTQQEDSAVYLCASSLGGTATNQPQHFGDGTRLSIL.

The V call is TRBV12-3 or TRBV12-4, the J call TRBJ2-6; a possible D gene is TRBD1 (5 bases). V was clipped by 6 bases and J by 2 bases, with 5 bases between them. The CDR3 is made up of 13 amino acids. DNA for the CDR3: TGTGCCAGCAGGGGGCCTGGGGCCAACGTCCTGACTTTC. This gives the protein CASRGPGANVLTF.

The chain carries TRBV9 and TRBJ2-7; D gene ambiguous. Trimming left V 4 bases short and J 3 bases short, with 14 bases between. The germline V gene encodes CDR1 SGDLS and CDR2 YYNGEE. The length of the CDR3 is 14 residues. CDR3 sequence: CASSQDGDNYEQYF. In DNA, the CDR3 is TGTGCCAGCAGCCAAGATGGCGATAACTACGAGCAGTACTTC. Full variable domain (rest looked up from reference TRBV9 and TRBJ2-7): DSGVTQTPKHLITATGQRVTLRCSPRSGDLSVYWYQQSLDQGLQFLIQYYNGEERAKGNILERFSAQQFPDLHSELNLSSLELGDSALYFCASSQDGDNYEQYFGPGTRLTVT.

This clonotype came up a few times. A much larger clone differs from this one at a single base, so this may be a read error. The chain carries TRBV29-1 and TRBJ2-5, with D unclear. The V gene's germline CDR1 is SQVTM and CDR2 ANQGSEA. V dropped 2 bases and J dropped 11 bases, with 18 bases sitting between them. This CDR3 contains 13 residues. In DNA form, the CDR3 reads TGCAGCGTTGAACCCTCCTCCAACGATGAGCAGTACTTC. Protein: CSVEPSSNDEQYF.

This clonotype has a count of ten or more. The rearrangement joins TRBV5-1 to TRBJ2-7, with D possibly being TRBD1 (6 bases). This CDR3 has 15 amino acids. Trimming took off 1 base at V and 2 bases at J, with 13 bases between the two ends. The germline V gene encodes CDR1 SGHRS and CDR2 YFSETQ. DNA of the CDR3: TGCGCCAGCAGCTTGACGACAGGTCCTACCTACGAGCAGTACTTC. Its protein is CASSLTTGPTYEQYF.

The chain couples TRBV5-1 to TRBJ2-4; possible D gene TRBD2, 5 bases. Matching the DNA end better, TRBJ2-5 makes the J call doubtful. The germline CDR1 and CDR2 sequences are SGHRS and YFSETQ. The CDR3 has 11 amino acids. CDR3 DNA sequence: TGCGCCTGCGGGTCTAGCGAGACCCAGTACTTC. It is translated as CACGSSETQYF.

In its sample, this clonotype was seen many times. This may come from a read error, since a much larger clone is one base off. V is TRBV9 and J is TRBJ1-4, with D tentatively TRBD1 (5 bases). Germline V gene lookup returns CDR1 SGDLS and CDR2 YYNGEE. This CDR3 spans 16 amino acids. Deletions cut 3 bases from V and 8 bases from J, with 20 bases between. In nucleotides, the CDR3 is TGTGCCAGCAGCGCGACTTGCGGAGGGGCAGACGAAAAACTGTTTTTT. Translated: CASSATCGGADEKLFF.

The sample holds many counts of this clonotype. The chain employs TRBV7-2 and TRBJ2-7, with a possible D match to TRBD1 (7 bases). Germline-derived CDR1 and CDR2 are SGHTA and FQGNSA. This CDR3 comprises 15 residues. V shed 6 bases and J shed 3 bases, with 18 bases lying between them. CDR3 bases: TGTGCCAGCAGGGAGGGGGCTAGCCAGGTCTACGAGCAGTACTTC. This encodes CASREGASQVYEQYF.

The V gene is TRBV12-5, the J gene TRBJ2-1; 12 bases align to TRBD2. This CDR3 spans 17 amino acids. V lost 5 bases, J lost 6 bases, and 11 bases stayed unmatched. CDR1 is LGHNT and CDR2 is FRNRAP in the germline V gene. CDR3 region: CASGQGASGGAGNEQFF. The CDR3 DNA reads as TGTGCTAGTGGTCAAGGGGCTAGCGGGGGGGCCGGCAATGAGCAGTTCTTC.

This clonotype has ten or more counts. This chain uses TRBV14 with TRBJ2-7, with D hard to call. Germline CDR1 and CDR2: SGHDN and FVKESK. V was trimmed by 4 bases and J by 2 bases, leaving 12 bases between them. This CDR3 contains 14 residues. CDR3 amino acids: CASSLMPTPYEQYF. The CDR3 DNA is TGTGCCAGCAGCCTCATGCCGACCCCCTACGAGCAGTACTTC.